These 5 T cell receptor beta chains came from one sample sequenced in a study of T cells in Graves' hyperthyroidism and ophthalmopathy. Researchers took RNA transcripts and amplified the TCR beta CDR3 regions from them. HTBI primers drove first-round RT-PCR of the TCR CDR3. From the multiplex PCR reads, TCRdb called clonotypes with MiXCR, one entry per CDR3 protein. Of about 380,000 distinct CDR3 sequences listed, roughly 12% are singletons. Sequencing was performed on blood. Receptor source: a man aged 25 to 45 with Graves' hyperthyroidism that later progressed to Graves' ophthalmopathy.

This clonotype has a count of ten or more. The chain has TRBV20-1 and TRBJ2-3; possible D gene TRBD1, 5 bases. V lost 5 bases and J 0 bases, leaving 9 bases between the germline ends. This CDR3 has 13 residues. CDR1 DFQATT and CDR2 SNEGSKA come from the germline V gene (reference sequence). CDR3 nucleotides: TGCAGTGCTCCGCGACAGAGCACAGATACGCAGTATTTT. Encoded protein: CSAPRQSTDTQYF.

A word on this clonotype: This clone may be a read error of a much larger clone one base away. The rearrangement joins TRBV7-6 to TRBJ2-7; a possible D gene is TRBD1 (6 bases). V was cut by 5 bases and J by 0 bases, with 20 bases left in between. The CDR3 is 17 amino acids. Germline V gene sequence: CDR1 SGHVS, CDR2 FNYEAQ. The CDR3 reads CASSHPRGIGGSYEQYF. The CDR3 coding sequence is TGTGCCAGCAGCCACCCCCGGGGAATAGGGGGCTCCTACGAGCAGTACTTC.

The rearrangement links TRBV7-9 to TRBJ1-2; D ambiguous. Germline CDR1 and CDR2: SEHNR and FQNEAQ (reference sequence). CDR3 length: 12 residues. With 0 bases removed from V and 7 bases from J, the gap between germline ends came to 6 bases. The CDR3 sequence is CASSLASIGYTF. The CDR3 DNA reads TGTGCCAGCAGCTTAGCGTCCATTGGCTACACCTTC.

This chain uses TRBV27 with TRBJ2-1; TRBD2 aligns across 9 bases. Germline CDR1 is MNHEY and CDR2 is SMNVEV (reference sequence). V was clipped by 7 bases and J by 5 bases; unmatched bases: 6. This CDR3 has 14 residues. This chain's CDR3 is CASISSGMNNEQFF. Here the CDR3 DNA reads TGTGCCAGCATATCTAGCGGGATGAACAATGAGCAGTTCTTC.

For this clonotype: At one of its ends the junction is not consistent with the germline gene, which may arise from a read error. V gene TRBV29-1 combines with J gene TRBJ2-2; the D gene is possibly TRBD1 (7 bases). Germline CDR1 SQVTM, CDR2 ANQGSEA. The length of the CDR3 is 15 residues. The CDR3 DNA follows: TGCAGCGTTGAAGGAGTAGGGGGCAGCACCGGGGGGCTGTTTTTT. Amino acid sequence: CSVEGVGGSTGGLFF.